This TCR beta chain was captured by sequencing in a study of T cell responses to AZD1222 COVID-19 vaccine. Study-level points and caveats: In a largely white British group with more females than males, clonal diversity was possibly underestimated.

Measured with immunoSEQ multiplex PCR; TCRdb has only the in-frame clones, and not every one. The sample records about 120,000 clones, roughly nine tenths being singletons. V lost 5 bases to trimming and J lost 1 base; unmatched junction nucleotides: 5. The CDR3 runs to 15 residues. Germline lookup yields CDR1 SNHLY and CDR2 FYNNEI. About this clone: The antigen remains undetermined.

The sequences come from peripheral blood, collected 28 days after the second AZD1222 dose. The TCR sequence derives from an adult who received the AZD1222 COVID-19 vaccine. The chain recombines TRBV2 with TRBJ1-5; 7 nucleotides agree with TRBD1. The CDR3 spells CASSKGTVSNQPQHF. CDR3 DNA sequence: TGTGCCAGCAGTAAGGGGACAGTAAGCAATCAGCCCCAGCATTTT.